This TCR beta chain was documented in a study of blood T cell repertoires in COVID-19. Across the study: Researchers got acute and convalescent COVID-19 samples from the United States, Italy and Spain.

Under the authors' procedure: Using reference gene primer amplification, nucleated cell counts were estimated. The repertoire was sequenced with immunoSEQ multiplex PCR; TCRdb's copy has only in-frame clones and lacks some. D and trimming come from the DNA, and the V and J calls and clone size come from that table. This sample has around 33,000 clones, with roughly 80% found just once. Trimming cost V 6 bases and J 3 bases; bases outside gene matches: 8. Germline V gene sequence: CDR1 MDHEN, CDR2 SYDVKM. This CDR3 is built from 15 residues. This sequence was found in an elderly man with active or convalescent COVID-19. V gene TRBV28 combines with J gene TRBJ2-7, with 10 positions matching TRBD1. Sequenced: peripheral blood. Here the CDR3 DNA reads TGTGCCAGCAGGTCCGGGACAGGGGTGAACTACGAGCAGTACTTC. Protein sequence: CASRSGTGVNYEQYF. Variable domain in full (rest from reference TRBV28 and TRBJ2-7): DVKVTQSSRYLVKRTGEKVFLECVQDMDHENMFWYRQDPGLGLRLIYFSYDVKMKEKGDIPEGYSVSREKKERFSLILESASTNQTSMYLCASRSGTGVNYEQYFGPGTRLTVT.